This T cell receptor beta chain derives from a study of lymphopenia after photon versus proton radiotherapy (dated by TCRdb to between 2018 and 2021). Looking at the study overall: In patients with gastrointestinal tumors who developed high-grade lymphopenia, the study compared the immunological effects of photon radiation therapy with those of proton radiation therapy. The study aimed to characterize how the two radiation modalities differ in their impact on the immune system. The 15 to 25 patients in the cohort had gastrointestinal tumors, were treated with either photon or proton therapy, and subsequently developed lymphopenia. Study-level results and caveats: Once the lymphocyte count had reached its nadir, the repertoires of photon-treated patients showed oligoclonal expansion, particularly of CD8+ Temra cells, and this expansion drove the decline in diversity. During treatment, patients who received photon therapy lost naive T cells and TCR diversity and gained effector/memory populations, whereas patients who received proton therapy remained relatively stable. The authors looked at the survival association only in patients who died, and they framed better survival with proton therapy as a possibility rather than a demonstrated result. Among patients across the cohort who died, overall survival time showed an inverse correlation with a larger post-nadir drop in TCR diversity.

Trimming takes 3 bases from V and 7 bases from J, and the germline ends sit 7 bases apart. Via the germline V gene, CDR1 is MGHRA and CDR2 YSYEKL. From the cysteine through the phenylalanine, the CDR3 covers 13 amino acids. Solely the CDR3 DNA is kept, with 39 bases framed from the first base. Relative to its sample, this clone is medium-sized (0.01 to 0.1%). What antigen it recognizes has not been identified. Nothing much larger sits one base from this clone, and base qualities are not available. Receptor libraries were prepared by the immunoSEQ multiplex PCR assay. T cell repertoires were profiled with deep sequencing of rearranged TCR beta loci together with multiparametric flow cytometry. TCRdb's version of the immuneACCESS table is confined to in-frame rearrangements and falls short of the full clone set. An unresolved V gene accounts for under half of the shortfall where checked; the remainder is of unknown origin. Present in this sample are tens of thousands of clones, roughly 84% of which were seen just once. Roughly 15% of the sample is in the top ten clones.

The sample consisted of peripheral blood, taken from a patient treated with proton-based radiotherapy. The sequence was obtained from a woman in her sixties or seventies with pancreatic cancer. The V and J segments used are TRBV4-1 and TRBJ1-6; confidence is insufficient to name the D gene. The nucleotides are TGCGCCAGCAGCCAGCCACTAAATTCACCCCTCCACTTT. This sequence encodes CASSQPLNSPLHF.